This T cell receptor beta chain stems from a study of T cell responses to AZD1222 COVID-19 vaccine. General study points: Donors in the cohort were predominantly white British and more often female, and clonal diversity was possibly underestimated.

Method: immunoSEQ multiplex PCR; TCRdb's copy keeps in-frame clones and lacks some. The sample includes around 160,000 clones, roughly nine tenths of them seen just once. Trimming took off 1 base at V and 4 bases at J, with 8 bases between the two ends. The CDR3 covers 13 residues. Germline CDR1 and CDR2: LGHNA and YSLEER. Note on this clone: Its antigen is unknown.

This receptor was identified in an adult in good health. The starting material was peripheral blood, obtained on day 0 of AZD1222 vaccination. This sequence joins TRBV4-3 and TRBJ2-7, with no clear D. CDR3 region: CASSQGRAYEQYF. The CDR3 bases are TGCGCCAGCAGCCAAGGGAGAGCTTACGAGCAGTACTTC.